Listed below are T cell receptor beta chains from one sample, sequenced in a study of shared clonotypes between healthy human individuals. Profiling relied on immunoSEQ multiplex PCR, and the TCRdb table lists in-frame clones only, not all of them. In the table there are 2 million to 2.5 million clones, approximately 90% of which are singletons. Input material: naive CD4+ T cells from PBMCs. The receptors shown here come from a man younger than 35 in good health. Some clones in this sample may be carry-over from other donors' samples. CDR3s include the opening cysteine and the closing phenylalanine or tryptophan. A D gene is named only where the DNA matches it firmly. Size values are once, few and many counts, or a class for expanded clones, and some rows have none.

>TRBJ2-4|NA|TRBV7-2|TRBD2
TGTGCCAGCAGCAATAGCGGGACGCAAAACATTCAGTACTTC
CASSNSGTQNIQYF
>TRBJ2-5|NA|TRBV11-2|TRBD2
TGTGCCAGCAGCCCATCTAGCGGGAGGGCCCCTGAGACCCAGTACTTC
CASSPSSGRAPETQYF
>TRBJ2-1|NA|TRBV5-1|NA
TGCGCCAGCAGCTTCCCTCCACCCCTCCCTTCTTCGGAGCAGTTCTTC
CASSFPPPLPSSEQFF
>TRBJ2-3|NA|TRBV7-9|NA
TGTGCCAGCAGCTCCGACGGCGAGAGCGGCTTTTTCACAGATACGCAGTATTTT
CASSSDGESGFFTDTQYF
>TRBJ2-7|NA|TRBV7-9|NA
TGTGCCAGCAGCGTAGGGTCTCCTAACTCCTACGAGCAGTACTTC
CASSVGSPNSYEQYF
>TRBJ2-3|NA|TRBV28|NA
TGTGCCAGCAGTTTATATCTTAGACAGTCTAGCACAGATACGCAGTATTTT
CASSLYLRQSSTDTQYF
>TRBJ1-2|NA|TRBV7-6|TRBD1
TGTGCCAGCAGCGGATACGGCCCCAGGGGGGGCTACACCTTC
CASSGYGPRGGYTF
>TRBJ1-5|NA|TRBV7-8|NA
TGTGCCAGCGGCCTGGGTCGGGCGAATCAGCCCCAGCATTTT
CASGLGRANQPQHF
>TRBJ2-1|NA|TRBV25-1|TRBD2
TGTGCCAGCAGTAATAGGGCGGGAGGGGATGAGCAGTTCTTC
CASSNRAGGDEQFF
>TRBJ2-2|once|TRBV9|NA
TGTGCCAGCAGCGTAGAAGGCGGGGAGCTGTTTTTT
CASSVEGGELFF
>TRBJ1-1|NA|TRBV29-1|NA
TGCAGCGTTGAGGCCCCGGGACCCAGGAATAGGGCTTTCTTT
CSVEAPGPRNRAFF
>TRBJ2-1|NA|TRBV23-1|TRBD2
TGCGCCAGCAGTCAATCGGTCGGACTAGCGGGAGGTAATGAGCAGTTCTTC
CASSQSVGLAGGNEQFF
>TRBJ1-2|NA|TRBV6-1|NA
TGTGCCAGCAGGGTGACGGTTTATGATGGCTACACCTTC
CASRVTVYDGYTF
>TRBJ1-4|many|TRBV15|TRBD1
TGTGCCACCAGCAGGAGGGGGACAGGTGAAAAACTGTTTTTT
CATSRRGTGEKLFF
>TRBJ1-2|once|TRBV18|NA
TGTGCCAGCTCACCATTTAGTAGCACGGGGGACTATGGCTACACCTTC
CASSPFSSTGDYGYTF
>TRBJ1-3|NA|TRBV5-4|TRBD1
TGTGCCAGCAGCCGATCGGACAGGGCCACTGGGGGCACCATATATTTT
CASSRSDRATGGTIYF
>TRBJ2-2|NA|TRBV5-1|NA
TGCGCCAGCAGCTTGGTGCCGACAGGGAACACCGGGGAGCTGTTTTTT
CASSLVPTGNTGELFF
>TRBJ2-1|NA|TRBV28|TRBD2
TGTGCCAGCAACTATGGGGGACTAGCGGGACTGATGAGGAATGAGCAGTTCTTC
CASNYGGLAGLMRNEQFF
>TRBJ2-7|NA|TRBV19|NA
TGTGCCAGTAGCCCCGACCAGACAGGATTCTACGAGCAGTACTTC
CASSPDQTGFYEQYF
>TRBJ1-2|NA|TRBV6-6|NA
TGTGCCAGCACCCCAAGGGGGGCGGCTAACTATGGCTACACCTTC
CASTPRGAANYGYTF
>TRBJ2-2|NA|TRBV15|NA
TGTGCCACCAGCAGAGTTGGGATGGCGGGTACCGGGGAGCTGTTTTTT
CATSRVGMAGTGELFF
>TRBJ2-2|NA|TRBV19|NA
TGTGCCAGTAGTATACGGGGCAGGGACACCGGGGAGCTGTTTTTT
CASSIRGRDTGELFF
>TRBJ1-1|NA|TRBV20-1|NA
TGCAGTGCTGGCTTCCGGGACATGGCTTTCTTT
CSAGFRDMAFF
>TRBJ1-2|NA|TRBV19|NA
TGTGCCAGTAGTACAGCCGGGACCTTAGACGGCTACACCTTC
CASSTAGTLDGYTF
>TRBJ2-7|once|TRBV6-1|NA
TGTGCCAGCACCGAGGGGGGGACCTCCTACGAGCAGTACTTC
CASTEGGTSYEQYF
>TRBJ2-3|NA|TRBV7-3|NA
TGTGCCAGCAGCTTAAAATCCGGCGGGAGCACAGATACGCAGTATTTT
CASSLKSGGSTDTQYF
>TRBJ2-3|NA|TRBV19|TRBD2
TGTGCCAGTAGCCGGACTAGCGGGAGGATGGGAGATACGCAGTATTTT
CASSRTSGRMGDTQYF
>TRBJ2-7|NA|TRBV28|NA
TGTGCCAGCAGTTTGGTCAAGGGCCCAGGGGAACACCTTTACGAGCAGTACTTC
CASSLVKGPGEHLYEQYF
>TRBJ1-3|NA|TRBV5-1|NA
TGCGCCAGCAGCCTACAGCACCCCTCTGGAAACACCATATATTTT
CASSLQHPSGNTIYF
>TRBJ2-4|NA|TRBV2|NA
TGTGCCAGCAGGGAAGGAGGGTTGGCCAAAAACATTCAGTACTTC
CASREGGLAKNIQYF
>TRBJ1-3|NA|TRBV2|NA
TGTGCCAGCAGTGATAACTTCTTGGGTGGAAACACCATATATTTT
CASSDNFLGGNTIYF
>TRBJ2-3|NA|TRBV9|TRBD2
TGTGCCAGCAGCGTAGTAACTAGCGGGTCCACAGATACGCAGTATTTT
CASSVVTSGSTDTQYF
>TRBJ1-4|NA|TRBV7-6|NA
TGTGCCAGCAGCCCACCCCCGTGGTCCGGGCCTAATGAAAAACTGTTTTTT
CASSPPPWSGPNEKLFF
>TRBJ2-1|NA|TRBV21-1|NA
TGTGCCAGCAGCAAAGACCCATACAATGAGCAGTTCTTC
CASSKDPYNEQFF
>TRBJ2-7|NA|TRBV7-9|TRBD2
TGTGCCAGCAGCCAAACTACTCAAAGACTAGCGGGTTACGAGCAGTACTTC
CASSQTTQRLAGYEQYF
>TRBJ2-5|NA|TRBV27|TRBD2
TGTGCCAGCAGGTTAGCGGGCCAAGAGACCCAGTACTTC
CASRLAGQETQYF
>TRBJ2-5|NA|TRBV6-1|TRBD2
TGTGCCAGCAGTGAAATGTCCGGCAGGGCGTCGGGAGGGGAAGAGACCCAGTACTTC
CASSEMSGRASGGEETQYF
>TRBJ2-7|NA|TRBV6-6|NA
TGTGCCAGCTCTTACACTCGGACTCCTTCCTACGAGCAGTACTTC
CASSYTRTPSYEQYF
>TRBJ2-7|NA|TRBV28|TRBD1
TGTGCCAGCAGTTTTTGGGACAGGGCCTACGAGCAGTACTTC
CASSFWDRAYEQYF
>TRBJ1-1|NA|TRBV6-1|NA
TGTGCCAGCAGTGGAGACAGAGTCAACACTGAAGCTTTCTTT
CASSGDRVNTEAFF
>TRBJ1-2|NA|TRBV5-1|TRBD1
TGCGCCAGCAGCTCCGGGACAGGGGGTGGCTATGGCTACACCTTC
CASSSGTGGGYGYTF
>TRBJ2-7|NA|TRBV6-6|TRBD2
TGTGCCAGCAGTGATACTAGCGGGAGCTCCTACGAGCAGTACTTC
CASSDTSGSSYEQYF
>TRBJ2-1|NA|TRBV11-2|TRBD2
TGTGCCAGCAGCTCCACTAGCGGGAGCTCCTACAATGAGCAGTTCTTC
CASSSTSGSSYNEQFF
>TRBJ1-2|NA|TRBV7-9|NA
TGTGCCAGCCGCCAGGGCCTCGACTATGGCTACACCTTC
CASRQGLDYGYTF
>TRBJ1-1|NA|TRBV6-5|NA
TGTGCCAGCAGTTACGGACGGACGAACACTGAAGCTTTCTTT
CASSYGRTNTEAFF
>TRBJ1-5|NA|TRBV6-6|NA
TGTGCCAGCAAGAAGACAGGACTGAGCAATCAGCCCCAGCATTTT
CASKKTGLSNQPQHF
>TRBJ1-1|NA|TRBV5-1|NA
TGCGCCAGCAGCTTGTTAGGACAGAGGAACACTGAAGCTTTCTTT
CASSLLGQRNTEAFF
>TRBJ1-1|NA|TRBV6-5|NA
TGTGCCAGCAGTCCTTATTCGACAGGCAGTGAAGCTTTCTTT
CASSPYSTGSEAFF
>TRBJ2-7|NA|TRBV28|NA
TGTGCCAGCAATGACCGCTCCCGCTCCTACGAGCAGTACTTC
CASNDRSRSYEQYF
>TRBJ2-1|NA|TRBV9|NA
TGTGCCAGCAGCTCCGCTAGCGTCTCTGGGGGTGAGCAGTTCTTC
CASSSASVSGGEQFF